This T cell receptor (beta chain) stems from a study of blood T cell repertoires in COVID-19. Study details: PBMCs, B-cell-depleted T cells, or T cells were the source of the cDNA or gDNA that made up the material.

Participants' own reports of clinical history determined their cohort assignment. This CDR3 contains 15 residues. Germline V gene data show CDR1 as SGHNT and CDR2 as YYREEE (reference sequence). Trimming cost V 2 bases and J 4 bases; bases outside gene matches: 4. Original handling: Cell counts per sample came from amplifying reference gene primers. TCRdb's copy holds only in-frame clones and misses some; the assay was immunoSEQ multiplex PCR. That table is the source of V, J and clone size, and D and trimming were worked out from the DNA. This table holds 340,000 or so clones, 65% to 90% found once. This clone was observed a handful of times.

This sequence originates from a woman aged 40 to 55 with acute COVID-19. Sequenced sample: PBMCs or T cells enriched from blood (not recorded which). The V call is TRBV5-4, the J call TRBJ2-3; 10 bases are a match to TRBD2. CDR3 coding DNA: TGTGCCAGCAGCTTAGTTCTAGCGGGGGCAGATACGCAGTATTTT. As protein: CASSLVLAGADTQYF.